This T cell receptor beta chain emerged from a study of blood T cells in healthy people across ages. Study findings and constraints: The fall in TCR beta diversity per million T cells was roughly linear with age. It was held that diversity estimates obtained from one million T cells represented underestimates.

The CDR3 contains 15 residues. Germline-derived CDR1 and CDR2 are SGDLS and YYNGEE. Trimming pared 0 bases from V and 0 bases from J, leaving 9 bases between. Together with a sample-barcoded 5' primer, a J-beta primer mix was included in a second PCR lasting roughly 7 to 11 cycles. TCRdb processed the 5' RACE reads anew with MiXCR; each CDR3 protein has one entry. The table has fewer than 2,000,000 distinct CDR3 sequences, roughly 43% seen once. The authors isolated at least 6.5 million PBMCs per sample. With regard to this clonotype: Its specificity is unknown.

Sequenced input: blood. The chain joins TRBV9 to TRBJ1-1; no reliable D call. This receptor was taken from a human donor in good health. Here the CDR3 DNA reads TGTGCCAGCAGCGTAGGAGGACTGATGAACACTGAAGCTTTCTTT. The encoded protein is CASSVGGLMNTEAFF.